This T cell receptor beta chain was identified in a study of T-cell memory formation after mild COVID-19. Study at large: The two donors had largely donor-specific TCR clusters.

Study-wide points: Several responding clones turned up in pre-infection memory, indicating that cross-reactive memory may have taken part. Contracting CD4+ clones were located mainly in CM and EM, and CD8+ clones in EMRA.

Worth noting for this clonotype: Its antigen is unidentified.

CDR1 SQVTM and CDR2 ANQGSEA come from the germline V gene. V was pared by 6 bases and J by 5 bases, with 14 bases between. This CDR3 has 13 amino acids. One entry per CDR3 protein, called by TCRdb with MiXCR from the 5' RACE reads. Of a few hundred thousand distinct CDR3 sequences listed, around a fifth are singletons. This receptor was identified in a man younger than 35 who had mild COVID-19 (a few samples of this study predate the infection). Cell type and time point are not known. The J gene is TRBJ2-1, the V gene TRBV29-1; a weak D match, TRBD1 (6 bases). The source material was PBMCs or a T cell subset sorted from them (not recorded which). The CDR3, as DNA: TGCAGCGTGCTTAGGGACACCAACAATGAGCAGTTCTTC. This encodes CSVLRDTNNEQFF.